This T cell receptor beta chain was obtained from a study of blood T cell repertoires in COVID-19. Overall study context: Whether acute or convalescent, the COVID-19 samples came from the United States, Italy and Spain.

Method: immunoSEQ multiplex PCR; TCRdb's copy keeps in-frame clones and lacks some. Seen here are about 440,000 clones, approximately 88% observed once, and the top ten hold over 10%. Seattle participants joined during active infection and were tracked over time. Germline CDR1 is LNHDA and CDR2 is SQIVND (reference sequence). The CDR3 has 13 amino acids. V dropped 5 bases and J dropped 9; count of bases not matched to a gene: 9. This receptor was identified in a woman in her forties or fifties with COVID-19, enrolled during active disease. This chain connects TRBV19 to TRBJ1-2; TRBD1 aligns across 7 bases. Sequenced sample: peripheral blood. The CDR3 coding sequence is TGTGCCAGTAGTCCCGGACAGGCTTCGAGCTACACCTTC. Residues: CASSPGQASSYTF.